These 18 T cell receptor beta chains share one sample of origin, sequenced in a study of blood T cell repertoires in COVID-19. Only in-frame clones appear in the TCRdb table, and some are missing; sequencing was by immunoSEQ multiplex PCR. Counted here are about 170,000 clones, roughly 83% occurring once; the ten biggest clones make up approximately 4.7%. Sequencing was performed on PBMCs or T cells enriched from blood (not recorded which). The origin of the receptors is a woman aged 45-65 years who had recovered from COVID-19.

The chain combines TRBV7-3 with TRBJ2-1, with 15 bases that match TRBD2. The V segment lost 3 bases and the J segment 15 bases; nucleotides outside the gene matches: 3. Germline-derived CDR1 and CDR2 are SGHTA and FQGTGA. The CDR3 sequence is 13 residues long. CDR3 nucleotide sequence: TGTGCCAGCAGCTTGGGGACTAGCGGGGGGACGTTCTTC. This translates into CASSLGTSGGTFF.

The V call is TRBV19, the J call TRBJ1-1; TRBD1 aligns across 7 bases. V lost 3 bases and J lost 8; bases outside the gene matches: 3. CDR1 is LNHDA, CDR2 SQIVND, per germline (reference sequence). The length of the CDR3 is 12 residues. The CDR3 sequence is CASSIRGQEAFF. In DNA, the CDR3 is TGTGCCAGTAGTATTCGGGGACAGGAAGCTTTCTTT.

The rearrangement uses TRBV19 and TRBJ1-1, with 7 bases identical to TRBD1. J was trimmed by 11 bases and V by 9 bases; bases with no gene match: 9. From germline, CDR1 is LNHDA and CDR2 SQIVND (reference sequence). The CDR3 sequence is 11 residues long. CDR3: CASTRGQGAFF. CDR3 DNA: TGTGCCAGCACGAGGGGGCAGGGGGCTTTCTTT.

The rearrangement links TRBV2 to TRBJ1-5, with 7 bases lining up with TRBD1. Trimming cost V 6 bases and J 0 bases; bases outside gene matches: 5. The CDR3 runs to 15 residues. In germline, CDR1 is SNHLY, CDR2 FYNNEI. This CDR3 is CASRGTAYSNQPQHF. Written as DNA, the CDR3 is TGTGCCAGCAGAGGGACAGCCTATAGCAATCAGCCCCAGCATTTT.

This clone was seen a handful of times. The chain combines TRBV19 with TRBJ1-3, with D maybe TRBD1 (6 bases). The germline V gene encodes CDR1 LNHDA and CDR2 SQIVND (reference sequence). The CDR3 totals 15 residues. V was shortened by 5 bases and J by 1 base, with 12 bases between the two germline ends. The CDR3 sequence is CASSEPGTSGNTIYF. CDR3 DNA: TGTGCCAGTAGTGAACCCGGGACATCTGGAAACACCATATATTTT.

The chain links TRBV4-3 to TRBJ2-3; D call uncertain. The CDR3 is 15 residues long. Germline V CDR1 and CDR2: LGHNA, YSLEER. Trimming stripped 0 bases from V and 4 bases from J, with 11 bases between. CDR3 residues: CASSQDLRNPDTQYF. CDR3 DNA: TGCGCCAGCAGCCAAGATCTGCGGAACCCAGATACGCAGTATTTT.

The chain carries TRBV30 and TRBJ2-3; D is ambiguous. Trimming cost V 3 bases and J 6 bases, with 10 bases left between them. CDR1 is GTSNPN, CDR2 SVGIG, per germline (reference sequence). This CDR3 has 12 amino acids. CDR3 DNA sequence: TGTGCCTGGAGCCCTAATAAGGATACGCAGTATTTT. It codes for CAWSPNKDTQYF. Variable domain in full (rest from reference TRBV30 and TRBJ2-3): SQTIHQWPATLVQPVGSPLSLECTVEGTSNPNLYWYRQAAGRGLQLLFYSVGIGQISSEVPQNLSASRPQDRQFILSSKKLLLSDSGFYLCAWSPNKDTQYFGPGTRLTVL.

This chain joins TRBV9 and TRBJ2-3; weak D call: TRBD1 (6 bases). The CDR3 spans 16 residues. V was shortened by 3 bases and J by 3 bases, with 17 bases between the two germline ends. Germline CDR1 SGDLS, CDR2 YYNGEE. The CDR3 here is CASSGILNRATDTQYF. The DNA of the CDR3 is TGTGCCAGCAGCGGGATACTGAACAGGGCAACAGATACGCAGTATTTT.

This chain joins TRBV7-3 and TRBJ2-2; D is possibly TRBD1 (7 bases). Trimming pared 5 bases from V and 4 bases from J, leaving 11 bases between. The germline CDR1 and CDR2 sequences are SGHTA and FQGTGA. The length of the CDR3 is 14 residues. The CDR3 sequence is CASSPQGGTGELFF. Written as DNA, the CDR3 is TGTGCCAGCAGCCCCCAGGGGGGCACCGGGGAGCTGTTTTTT.

This rearrangement joins TRBV9 to TRBJ1-1; no firm D call. CDR3 length equals 13 residues. Germline V gives CDR1 SGDLS, CDR2 YYNGEE. V lost 1 base, J lost 4 bases, and 8 bases lay in between. This chain's CDR3 is CASSVQAGTEAFF. The CDR3 DNA is TGTGCCAGCAGCGTACAGGCGGGCACTGAAGCTTTCTTT.

This chain uses TRBV18 with TRBJ1-5; TRBD1 agrees at 9 bases. With V trimmed by 3 bases and J by 5 bases, 5 bases remained unmatched. Germline lookup yields CDR1 KGHSH and CDR2 LQKENI. The CDR3 length is 15 residues. The CDR3 sequence: CASSPQGQGYQPQHF. CDR3 nucleotides: TGTGCCAGCTCACCGCAGGGACAGGGATATCAGCCCCAGCATTTT.

The rearrangement links TRBV19 to TRBJ1-1; perhaps TRBD1 as D (5 bases). The CDR3 is 13 amino acids. Germline CDR1 is LNHDA and CDR2 is SQIVND (reference sequence). V was pared by 7 bases and J by 4 bases, with 13 bases between. The CDR3 loop is CASTRRGITEAFF. As DNA, the CDR3 is TGTGCCAGTACTCGACGGGGGATCACTGAAGCTTTCTTT.

This chain uses TRBV11-2 with TRBJ2-5; D is undetermined. The CDR3 has 14 amino acids. Trimming removed 4 bases at V and 5 bases at J, with 14 bases between. CDR1 is SGHAT and CDR2 is FQNNGV in the germline V gene. This CDR3 is CASSSRGSGETQYF. The CDR3 DNA is TGTGCCAGCAGCTCCCGCGGATCCGGGGAGACCCAGTACTTC. The full variable domain, rest sourced from reference TRBV11-2 and TRBJ2-5, is EAGVAQSPRYKIIEKRQSVAFWCNPISGHATLYWYQQILGQGPKLLIQFQNNGVVDDSQLPKDRFSAERLKGVDSTLKIQPAKLEDSAVYLCASSSRGSGETQYFGPGTRLLVL.

This clone was seen a few times. The chain joins TRBV6-2 or TRBV6-3 to TRBJ1-5; 10 positions agree with TRBD1. This CDR3 region has 15 residues. V shed 4 bases, J shed 2 bases, and the junction held 2 bases outside the gene matches. Germline V lookup: CDR1 MNHEY, CDR2 SVGEGT. The CDR3 spells CASSFGTGGNQPQHF. For the CDR3, the DNA is TGTGCCAGCAGTTTCGGGACAGGGGGCAATCAGCCCCAGCATTTT.

J is TRBJ1-5 and V is TRBV24-1; 7 nucleotides agree with TRBD1. Germline values: CDR1 KGHDR, CDR2 SFDVKD. The CDR3 spans 13 residues. V was pared by 4 bases and J by 10 bases, with 6 bases of the junction left unmatched. The CDR3 nucleotides read TGTGCCACCAGTGAACCGTGGACAGGCCCCCAGCATTTT. Translated: CATSEPWTGPQHF.

This chain uses TRBV4-2 with TRBJ2-1; 14 nucleotides line up with TRBD2. The CDR3 spans 17 residues. Germline loops: CDR1 LGHNA, CDR2 YNFKEQ. Trimming took 3 bases from V and 6 from J; bases not matched to a gene: 7. The CDR3 is CASSHRLAGGRVNEQFF. Written as DNA, the CDR3 is TGTGCCAGCAGCCATCGACTAGCGGGGGGGCGGGTCAATGAGCAGTTCTTC.

This chain uses TRBV30 with TRBJ1-6; 7 bases align to TRBD1. The CDR3 totals 15 residues. The ends lost 4 bases at V and 4 bases at J; junction bases unmatched: 7. Germline V gene data show CDR1 as GTSNPN and CDR2 as SVGIG (reference sequence). CDR3 protein: CAWTSGTAYNSPLHF. The CDR3 coding sequence is TGTGCCTGGACTTCCGGGACAGCTTATAATTCACCCCTCCACTTT.

The rearrangement joins TRBV6-6 to TRBJ1-2; 7 bases line up with TRBD1. CDR3 length: 11 residues. Germline V CDR1 and CDR2: MNHNY, SVGAGI (reference sequence). The ends lost 5 bases at V and 10 bases at J; junction bases unmatched: 4. This CDR3 reads CASSPQGVYTF. Here the CDR3 DNA reads TGTGCCAGCAGTCCCCAGGGGGTCTACACCTTC.